The 30 T cell receptor beta chains below come from one sample, sequenced in a study of graft-versus-host responses after intestinal transplantation. TCRdb's copy holds only in-frame clones and misses some; the assay was immunoSEQ multiplex PCR. The sample has 55,000 to 85,000 clones, around 92% seen once; the top ten hold roughly 2.6%. These TCRs' antigens remain unknown. Specimen: unstimulated CD8+ T cells sorted from spleen or lymph node cells, collected before intestinal transplant. The receptors stem from a human donor who received an intestinal transplant.

The rearrangement joins TRBV12-5 to TRBJ2-7; 7 nucleotides line up with TRBD2. The CDR3 loop spans 13 amino acids. Germline V gene sequence: CDR1 LGHNT, CDR2 FRNRAP. Unmatched junction bases numbered 11, after V lost 11 bases and J lost 4 bases. The CDR3 here is CAGGSWGGYEQYF. In nucleotides, the CDR3 is TGTGCTGGAGGGTCGTGGGGGGGGTACGAGCAGTACTTC. Combining the CDR3 with reference TRBV12-5 and TRBJ2-7 gives the whole variable domain DARVTQTPRHKVTEMGQEVTMRCQPILGHNTVFWYRQTMMQGLELLAYFRNRAPLDDSGMPKDRFSAEMPDATLATLKIQPSEPRDSAVYFCAGGSWGGYEQYFGPGTRLTVT.

The V call is TRBV5-1, the J call TRBJ2-4, with 7 bases identical to TRBD1. Germline assignment: CDR1 SGHRS and CDR2 YFSETQ. Unmatched junction bases numbered 11, after V lost 5 bases and J lost 6 bases. CDR3 length: 15 residues. The CDR3 DNA follows: TGCGCCAGCAGGGCGACCGGGACAGCTCGAAACATTCAGTACTTC. Its protein is CASRATGTARNIQYF. The full variable domain, completed using reference TRBV5-1 and TRBJ2-4, is KAGVTQTPRYLIKTRGQQVTLSCSPISGHRSVSWYQQTPGQGLQFLFEYFSETQRNKGNFPGRFSGRQFSNSRSEMNVSTLELGDSALYLCASRATGTARNIQYFGAGTRLSVL.

The chain has TRBV14 and TRBJ2-5; 12 bases map to TRBD2. The germline V gene has CDR1 SGHDN and CDR2 FVKESK. V lost 1 base, J lost 5 bases, and 5 bases stayed unmatched. The CDR3 loop spans 16 amino acids. CDR3 DNA sequence: TGTGCCAGCAGCCAAGGACCTAGCGGGAGGGTGGAGACCCAGTACTTC. This sequence encodes CASSQGPSGRVETQYF.

V and J are TRBV5-4 and TRBJ2-7; 9 bases are a match to TRBD2. Per germline, CDR1 SGHNT and CDR2 YYREEE (reference sequence). V shed 4 bases and J 5 bases; nucleotides not matched to a gene: 10. This CDR3 region has 15 residues. The CDR3: CASSLFGTSPNEQYF. Written as DNA, the CDR3 is TGTGCCAGCAGCCTATTTGGGACTAGCCCCAACGAGCAGTACTTC.

This chain connects TRBV6-6 to TRBJ1-4; 8 positions match TRBD1. V lost 4 bases, J lost 2 bases, and 3 bases stayed unmatched. Per the germline V gene, CDR1 is MNHNY and CDR2 is SVGAGI (reference sequence). This CDR3 comprises 15 residues. For the CDR3, the DNA is TGTGCCAGCAGTTTGACAGGGGTGACTAATGAAAAACTGTTTTTT. Protein: CASSLTGVTNEKLFF.

The chain carries TRBV10-3 and TRBJ1-5; perhaps TRBD1 as D (5 bases). Trimming stripped 6 bases from V and 7 bases from J, with 13 bases between. Germline values: CDR1 ENHRY, CDR2 SYGVKD. This CDR3 is built from 13 residues. CDR3 in DNA: TGTGCCATCAGGGCGGGGCACGGGCAGCCCCAGCATTTT. Its translation: CAIRAGHGQPQHF.

A single count supports this clone. The chain links TRBV4-1 to TRBJ2-7; 9 bases match TRBD1. After removal of 0 bases from V and 5 bases from J, the junction contained 5 bases not matched to a gene. The germline CDR1 and CDR2 sequences are MGHRA and YSYEKL. CDR3 length: 15 amino acids. In DNA, the CDR3 is TGCGCCAGCAGCCAAGAGTGGGACAGGGTCCACGAGCAGTACTTC. Translation: CASSQEWDRVHEQYF.

V gene TRBV19 combines with J gene TRBJ2-5; 7 positions agree with TRBD1. Germline CDR1 reads LNHDA; CDR2 reads SQIVND (reference sequence). Losses at the gene ends were 4 bases for V and 5 bases for J; bases not matched to a gene: 7. The CDR3 sequence is 14 residues long. The CDR3 protein is CASSTDRERETQYF. The CDR3 coding sequence is TGTGCCAGTAGTACCGACAGGGAGAGGGAGACCCAGTACTTC.

Worth noting for this clone: A read error may account for a junction end that differs from germline. The J gene is TRBJ2-1, the V gene TRBV7-7, with 7 bases aligning to TRBD2. CDR3 length: 17 residues. Per germline, CDR1 SSHAT and CDR2 FNYEAQ (reference sequence). This chain's CDR3 is CASSLATGLGSYNEQFF. CDR3 coding DNA: TGTGCTAGCAGCTTAGCCACAGGACTAGGCTCCTACAATGAGCAGTTCTTC.

The chain couples TRBV4-1 to TRBJ1-6; D unresolved. V was clipped by 4 bases and J by 13 bases, with 20 bases between them. The CDR3 is 15 residues long. CDR1 is MGHRA and CDR2 is YSYEKL in the germline V gene. The CDR3 coding sequence is TGCGCCAGCAGCCCAATTCCCCCGACCGGAGGGCCCCTCCACTTT. Its protein product is CASSPIPPTGGPLHF.

The genes are TRBV7-8 and TRBJ1-3; TRBD1 might be the D (6 bases). Trimming took 5 bases from V and 2 from J, leaving 22 bases between them. Germline V gene lookup returns CDR1 SGHVS and CDR2 FQNEAQ. The CDR3 consists of 18 residues. CDR3 protein: CASSRVPRVGAPGNTIYF. The CDR3, as DNA: TGTGCCAGCAGCCGAGTCCCCCGCGTGGGGGCGCCTGGAAACACCATATATTTT. The complete variable domain, with remaining parts taken from reference TRBV7-8 and TRBJ1-3, reads GAGVSQSPRYKVAKRGQDVALRCDPISGHVSLFWYQQALGQGPEFLTYFQNEAQLDKSGLPSDRFFAERPEGSVSTLKIQRTQQEDSAVYLCASSRVPRVGAPGNTIYFGEGSWLTVV.

The CDR3 DNA reads as TGTGCCAGCAGTCACGGGGTAAATGAGGAGACCCAGTACTTC. This codes for CASSHGVNEETQYF. The chain recombines TRBV6-6 with TRBJ2-5, with a weak D call TRBD2 (5 bases). The CDR3 runs 14 residues. Germline lookup yields CDR1 MNHNY and CDR2 SVGAGI (reference sequence). Trimming removed 5 bases at V and 5 bases at J, with 15 bases between.

The V gene is TRBV7-8, the J gene TRBJ2-1, with 9 positions matching TRBD2. The V gene end was trimmed by 5 bases and the J gene end by 2 bases; junction bases not matched to a gene: 10. This CDR3 is 17 amino acids long. Germline CDR1 SGHVS, CDR2 FQNEAQ. The CDR3 nucleotides read TGTGCCAGCAGCCTCCCGCAGGCGGGGGGGCCCTACAATGAGCAGTTCTTC. Protein: CASSLPQAGGPYNEQFF.

The chain couples TRBV5-1 to TRBJ2-7; weak D call: TRBD1 (5 bases). Germline lookup yields CDR1 SGHRS and CDR2 YFSETQ. The CDR3 length is 13 residues. Deletions cut 7 bases from V and 7 bases from J, with 18 bases between. The CDR3 DNA follows: TGCGCCAGCGCAAAACAGGTCTTAGAGGAGCAGTACTTC. This codes for CASAKQVLEEQYF.

The J gene is TRBJ2-7, the V gene TRBV27, with 12 bases identical to TRBD2. V was clipped by 1 base and J by 3 bases; unmatched bases: 10. This CDR3 comprises 18 residues. Germline V gene lookup returns CDR1 MNHEY and CDR2 SMNVEV (reference sequence). CDR3 residues: CASSLYPLAGGQLYEQYF. The CDR3 DNA follows: TGTGCCAGCAGTTTATACCCGCTAGCGGGAGGGCAGCTCTACGAGCAGTACTTC.

In nucleotides, the CDR3 is TGTGCCAGCAGCCAACGGGGAGTCGAGGGGACTCGGAACTATGGCTACACCTTC. Protein product: CASSQRGVEGTRNYGYTF. The chain couples TRBV14 to TRBJ1-2; D may be TRBD1 (5 bases). With 2 bases removed from V and 2 bases from J, the gap between germline ends came to 21 bases. CDR3 length: 18 residues. The V gene's germline CDR1 is SGHDN and CDR2 FVKESK.

This sequence joins TRBV28 and TRBJ2-1; 13 nucleotides match TRBD2. J was trimmed by 5 bases and V by 5 bases; bases with no gene match: 6. The CDR3 consists of 16 residues. CDR1 MDHEN and CDR2 SYDVKM come from the germline V gene. In nucleotides, the CDR3 is TGTGCCAGCAGTAACGGACTAGCGGGAGTCAACAATGAGCAGTTCTTC. This encodes CASSNGLAGVNNEQFF.

In this sample, this clone turned up once. The chain carries TRBV28 and TRBJ1-1, with TRBD1 as a possible D gene (6 bases). V was shortened by 1 base and J by 1 base, with 10 bases between the two germline ends. Germline CDR1 is MDHEN and CDR2 is SYDVKM. CDR3 length equals 15 residues. As DNA, the CDR3 is TGTGCCAGCAGTTTATTAGCAGGGGCGAACACTGAAGCTTTCTTT. This sequence encodes CASSLLAGANTEAFF. The variable domain in full, with the rest retrieved from reference TRBV28 and TRBJ1-1, is DVKVTQSSRYLVKRTGEKVFLECVQDMDHENMFWYRQDPGLGLRLIYFSYDVKMKEKGDIPEGYSVSREKKERFSLILESASTNQTSMYLCASSLLAGANTEAFFGQGTRLTVV.

The chain combines TRBV4-1 with TRBJ1-2; 7 bases are a match to TRBD1. With V trimmed by 4 bases and J by 11 bases, 13 bases remained unmatched. CDR1 is MGHRA, CDR2 YSYEKL, per germline. The CDR3 is 14 amino acids. The CDR3 reads CASSPNTGQDEYTF. Written as DNA, the CDR3 is TGCGCCAGCAGCCCAAATACTGGACAGGACGAATACACCTTC.

The gene calls are TRBV2 and TRBJ1-6; D is ambiguous. The V and J ends lost 3 bases and 2 bases respectively, with 8 bases between them. Germline V gene sequence: CDR1 SNHLY, CDR2 FYNNEI. The CDR3 runs to 15 residues. In nucleotides, the CDR3 is TGTGCCAGCAGTGATCGGCGGGCCTATAATTCACCCCTCCACTTT. The encoded protein is CASSDRRAYNSPLHF.

V is TRBV9 and J is TRBJ2-1, with 8 bases identical to TRBD2. The germline gives CDR1 SGDLS, CDR2 YYNGEE. The V segment lost 3 bases and the J segment 1 base; nucleotides outside the gene matches: 6. The CDR3 has 16 residues. The CDR3 DNA is TGTGCCAGCAGCGCTCCTAGCGGGCTGTCCTACAATGAGCAGTTCTTC. Translating it yields CASSAPSGLSYNEQFF.

The chain joins TRBV9 to TRBJ1-2, with TRBD1 matching over 8 bases. Germline CDR1 and CDR2: SGDLS and YYNGEE. J lost 8 bases, V lost 0 bases, and 6 bases had no gene match. The CDR3 has 14 amino acids. CDR3 DNA: TGTGCCAGCAGCGTAGTTTCAGGGGGCGCAGGCTACACCTTC. Its translation is CASSVVSGGAGYTF.

This chain's CDR3 is CASSIAPGQPNQPQHF. The CDR3 DNA reads TGTGCCAGTAGTATAGCCCCGGGACAGCCCAATCAGCCCCAGCATTTT. The V call is TRBV19, the J call TRBJ1-5; 7 bases are shared with TRBD1. The CDR3 is 16 amino acids. V gave up 1 base and J gave up 3 bases; unmatched junction bases: 6. In germline, CDR1 is LNHDA, CDR2 SQIVND (reference sequence).

V is TRBV27 and J is TRBJ2-7; D is undetermined. Germline CDR1 is MNHEY and CDR2 is SMNVEV (reference sequence). V was clipped by 5 bases and J by 3 bases, with 11 bases between them. This CDR3 region has 13 residues. This CDR3 reads CASSPRRSYEQYF. In nucleotides, the CDR3 is TGTGCCAGCAGTCCACGTCGGAGCTACGAGCAGTACTTC.

This chain uses TRBV7-9 with TRBJ1-2; D not certain. The CDR3 has 13 amino acids. Trimming stripped 3 bases from V and 2 bases from J, with 7 bases between. Germline values: CDR1 SEHNR, CDR2 FQNEAQ (reference sequence). CDR3 in amino acids: CASSLRPNYGYTF. Here the CDR3 DNA reads TGTGCCAGCAGCTTGAGGCCAAACTATGGCTACACCTTC.

This rearrangement joins TRBV10-2 to TRBJ2-7; D unresolved. From germline, CDR1 is WSHSY and CDR2 SAAADI. The V end was cut by 1 base, the J end by 6 bases, with 13 bases between. The CDR3 is 14 amino acids. CDR3 protein: CASSEYLLPIEQYF. In DNA form, the CDR3 reads TGCGCCAGCAGTGAGTATTTGCTCCCTATCGAGCAGTACTTC.

This chain connects TRBV2 to TRBJ1-2, with 8 bases lining up with TRBD1. The germline V gene encodes CDR1 SNHLY and CDR2 FYNNEI. CDR3 length equals 17 residues. Trimming cost V 0 bases and J 3 bases; bases outside gene matches: 9. CDR3 sequence: CASSEARRQGFYYGYTF. CDR3 in DNA: TGTGCCAGCAGTGAAGCGCGCCGACAGGGGTTTTACTATGGCTACACCTTC.

This chain links TRBV25-1 with TRBJ1-1; no firm D call. Trimming left V 0 bases short and J 11 bases short, with 16 bases between. This CDR3 contains 14 residues. CDR1 MGHDK and CDR2 SYGVNS come from the germline V gene. CDR3 sequence reads: CASSEYFITRGAFF. The CDR3 DNA sequence: TGTGCCAGCAGTGAATATTTCATCACCCGTGGCGCTTTCTTT.

On this clone itself: A much larger clone differs from this one at a single base, so this may be a read error. This chain connects TRBV6-5 to TRBJ2-1; D may be TRBD2 (6 bases). Trimming left V 0 bases short and J 0 bases short, with 6 bases between. From germline, CDR1 is MNHEY and CDR2 SVGAGI. This CDR3 is built from 15 residues. CDR3 in amino acids: CASSYSGGSYNEQFF. As DNA, the CDR3 is TGTGCCAGCAGTTACTCGGGGGGCTCCTACAATGAGCAGTTCTTC.

This clone occurred once. The chain is built from TRBV5-1 and TRBJ2-1; 8 nucleotides align to TRBD2. V dropped 2 bases and J dropped 7; count of bases not matched to a gene: 14. CDR1 is SGHRS, CDR2 YFSETQ, per germline. This CDR3 is built from 17 residues. DNA for the CDR3: TGCGCCAGCAGCTTATCAACTGAGGGACTAGGGGGGAATGAGCAGTTCTTC. It encodes CASSLSTEGLGGNEQFF. Using reference TRBV5-1 and TRBJ2-1 for the parts outside the CDR3, the full variable domain is KAGVTQTPRYLIKTRGQQVTLSCSPISGHRSVSWYQQTPGQGLQFLFEYFSETQRNKGNFPGRFSGRQFSNSRSEMNVSTLELGDSALYLCASSLSTEGLGGNEQFFGPGTRLTVL.